Below, 20 T cell receptor beta chains from the same sample are listed, as sequenced in a study of OX40 agonist ivuxolimab in advanced cancers. Produced via immunoSEQ multiplex PCR; TCRdb's table is partial and in-frame only. The sample shows around 63,000 clones, around 79% of them seen only once. The sequences come from CD4+ or CD8+ T cells sorted from blood, collected in a trial of the OX40 agonist ivuxolimab. The receptors were gathered from an adult with an advanced solid tumor such as melanoma, head and neck, liver or kidney cancer.

With respect to this clone: Additional DNA sequences in this sample encode the identical CDR3. The gene calls are TRBV20-1 and TRBJ2-1; the D gene could be TRBD1 or TRBD2 (6 bases each). This CDR3 spans 11 amino acids. V was clipped by 6 bases and J by 8 bases, with 11 bases between them. Per germline, CDR1 DFQATT and CDR2 SNEGSKA (reference sequence). CDR3 coding DNA: TGCAGTGCCCCGGGGGCGGATGAGCAGTTCTTC. Protein product: CSAPGADEQFF.

In this sample, this clone turned up once. The V gene is TRBV5-6, the J gene TRBJ2-5; D is unresolved. Germline lookup yields CDR1 SGHDT and CDR2 YYEEEE. The CDR3 sequence is 12 residues long. V was pared by 1 base and J by 5 bases, with 6 bases between. Here the CDR3 DNA reads TGTGCCAGCAGCTTGTCTGGGGAGACCCAGTACTTC. Translated, it gives CASSLSGETQYF.

The chain is built from TRBV10-1 and TRBJ2-3; D gene ambiguous. Trimming removed 9 bases from V and 6 bases from J, with 10 bases in between. The CDR3 is made up of 11 amino acids. The V gene's germline CDR1 is WNHNN and CDR2 SYGVQD (reference sequence). The CDR3 coding sequence is TGCGCCAGACCATCCTTGGATACGCAGTATTTT. Amino acid sequence: CARPSLDTQYF.

V gene TRBV6-5 combines with J gene TRBJ2-7; D may be TRBD1 (6 bases). The germline V and J ends were trimmed by 2 bases and 1 base, with 12 bases remaining between them. Germline CDR1 MNHEY, CDR2 SVGAGI. This CDR3 comprises 15 residues. This chain's CDR3 is CASSYGGSTSYEQYF. As DNA, the CDR3 is TGTGCCAGCAGTTACGGGGGCAGCACGTCCTACGAGCAGTACTTC.

CDR3 nucleotide sequence: TGTGCCAGCAGTCTTCTTGCCGGACTAGCAGAGACCCAGTACTTC. Protein product: CASSLLAGLAETQYF. The V gene is TRBV2, the J gene TRBJ2-5; 8 nucleotides match TRBD2. V shed 5 bases, J shed 4 bases, and the junction held 9 bases outside the gene matches. The CDR3 has 15 amino acids. Germline lookup yields CDR1 SNHLY and CDR2 FYNNEI. Complete variable domain (other parts from reference TRBV2 and TRBJ2-5): EPEVTQTPSHQVTQMGQEVILRCVPISNHLYFYWYRQILGQKVEFLVSFYNNEISEKSEIFDDQFSVERPDGSNFTLKIRSTKLEDSAMYFCASSLLAGLAETQYFGPGTRLLVL.

This chain joins TRBV27 and TRBJ1-1; TRBD1 might be the D (6 bases). The CDR3 is made up of 15 amino acids. Trimming took 3 bases from V and 5 from J, leaving 16 bases between them. The germline gives CDR1 MNHEY, CDR2 SMNVEV (reference sequence). Here the CDR3 reads CASSLTGGRLTEAFF. DNA of the CDR3: TGTGCCAGCAGTTTGACCGGGGGGCGGTTGACTGAAGCTTTCTTT.

The J gene is TRBJ2-7, the V gene TRBV11-2; the match to TRBD1 covers 8 bases. V gave up 1 base and J gave up 6 bases; unmatched junction bases: 2. The CDR3 is 13 amino acids. The germline V gene has CDR1 SGHAT and CDR2 FQNNGV. CDR3 sequence: CASSLGGQGEQYF. For the CDR3, the DNA is TGTGCCAGCAGCTTAGGCGGACAGGGCGAGCAGTACTTC.

This chain joins TRBV7-9 and TRBJ1-1; possible D gene TRBD1, 5 bases. V lost 4 bases and J 4 bases, leaving 10 bases between the germline ends. The germline CDR1 and CDR2 sequences are SEHNR and FQNEAQ (reference sequence). The CDR3 totals 13 residues. The CDR3 region has the DNA TGTGCCAGCAGCTCCGACGGGGGCACTGAAGCTTTCTTT. Translation: CASSSDGGTEAFF.

V is TRBV6-6 and J is TRBJ2-7; 8 nucleotides match TRBD1. Looked up from germline, CDR1 is MNHNY and CDR2 is SVGAGI (reference sequence). The CDR3 length is 14 residues. V trimming: 6 bases; J trimming: 6 bases; junction bases outside the gene matches: 10. The CDR3 reads CASRGGQGPSEQYF. Written as DNA, the CDR3 is TGTGCCAGCAGGGGAGGACAGGGACCCTCCGAGCAGTACTTC.

On this clone: The conserved phenylalanine or tryptophan normally closing the CDR3 is absent here, so this likely arose from a read error. Because the CDR3's place on the DNA is in doubt, the DNA is left out and the CDR3 is given as listed by TCRdb. The CDR3 reads CASSLGTSGNHVI. This chain joins TRBV5-6 and TRBJ2-7; the table's D call, TRBD2, has no DNA check behind it. Germline CDR1 reads SGHDT; CDR2 reads YYEEEE. The CDR3 is 13 residues long, counting both termini.

This clone was seen just once. This sequence joins TRBV11-3 and TRBJ1-1; D possibly corresponds to TRBD1 (5 bases). V was clipped by 5 bases and J by 10 bases, with 17 bases between them. Germline assignment: CDR1 SGHNT and CDR2 YENEEA. The length of the CDR3 is 13 residues. CDR3 sequence (DNA): TGTGCCAGCAGCCCCCAGGGTGGGGTCGGAGCTTTCTTT. It encodes CASSPQGGVGAFF.

The chain recombines TRBV7-2 with TRBJ2-3; no firm D call. Germline V gene data show CDR1 as SGHTA and CDR2 as FQGNSA. The V gene lost 1 base and the J gene lost 3 bases, with 8 bases spanning the gap. This CDR3 has 14 amino acids. The chain's CDR3 is CASSLDGGTDTQYF. Written as DNA, the CDR3 is TGTGCCAGCAGCTTAGATGGTGGGACAGATACGCAGTATTTT. Drawing the rest from reference TRBV7-2 and TRBJ2-3, the complete variable domain is GAGVSQSPSNKVTEKGKDVELRCDPISGHTALYWYRQSLGQGLEFLIYFQGNSAPDKSGLPSDRFSAERTGGSVSTLTIQRTQQEDSAVYLCASSLDGGTDTQYFGPGTRLTVL.

The chain combines TRBV21-1 with TRBJ1-1; TRBD1 is taken as the D call from the table, unchecked against the DNA. TRBV21-1 is a documented pseudogene. There are 15 residues in the CDR3. DNA of the CDR3: TGTGCCAGCAGCGACCGACAGGGTTTGAACACTGAAGCTTTCTTT. Protein sequence: CASSDRQGLNTEAFF.

This clone came up many times. The chain recombines TRBV4-3 with TRBJ2-1; D is perhaps TRBD2 (6 bases). The CDR3 runs 17 residues. V was trimmed by 2 bases and J by 0 bases, leaving 14 bases between them. The germline CDR1 and CDR2 sequences are LGHNA and YSLEER. The CDR3 DNA is TGCGCCAGCAGCCAATCTGTTAGCGGTAGCTCCTACAATGAGCAGTTCTTC. It specifies CASSQSVSGSSYNEQFF.

This clone was counted between two and nine times. The chain carries TRBV5-8 and TRBJ2-7, with TRBD2 matching over 8 bases. V shed 0 bases and J 6 bases; nucleotides not matched to a gene: 2. The CDR3 covers 13 residues. CDR1 SGHTS and CDR2 YDEGEE come from the germline V gene. CDR3 protein: CASSLDTSGEQYF. In DNA form, the CDR3 reads TGTGCCAGCAGCTTGGATACTAGCGGCGAGCAGTACTTC.

There are a few counts of this clone. The chain uses TRBV11-2 and TRBJ2-7, with TRBD1 matching 10 bases. Germline-derived CDR1 and CDR2 are SGHAT and FQNNGV. There are 15 residues in the CDR3. V trimming: 4 bases; J trimming: 2 bases; junction bases outside the gene matches: 5. The CDR3 protein is CASSSKTGGPYEQYF. In DNA, the CDR3 is TGTGCCAGCAGCTCGAAGACAGGGGGCCCCTACGAGCAGTACTTC.

The chain carries TRBV9 and TRBJ1-2; D gene uncertain. Trimming took 4 bases from V and 4 from J, leaving 23 bases between them. This CDR3 region has 17 residues. In germline, CDR1 is SGDLS, CDR2 YYNGEE. In DNA, the CDR3 is TGTGCCAGCAGCCCCCGATTGGGCGACCGACCCCCCTATGGCTACACCTTC. Encoded protein: CASSPRLGDRPPYGYTF.

Only a few counts were recorded for this clone. This chain joins TRBV6-6 and TRBJ2-3; the D gene is possibly TRBD2 (6 bases). Between the trimmed V and J ends, which lost 5 bases and 4 bases, there was a span of 19 bases. There are 16 residues in the CDR3. From germline, CDR1 is MNHNY and CDR2 SVGAGI (reference sequence). The CDR3 region has the DNA TGTGCCAGCAGTATCGGGACTTCTAGGGGCCCAGATACGCAGTATTTT. Translating it yields CASSIGTSRGPDTQYF.

The chain combines TRBV7-2 with TRBJ2-1; 14 bases agree with TRBD2. The V gene's germline CDR1 is SGHTA and CDR2 FQGNSA. The CDR3 extends over 16 amino acids. After removal of 4 bases from V and 7 bases from J, the junction contained 6 bases not matched to a gene. CDR3 in amino acids: CASSSQTSGGANEQFF. CDR3 bases: TGTGCCAGCAGCTCCCAGACTAGCGGGGGGGCAAATGAGCAGTTCTTC.

V is TRBV9 and J is TRBJ2-1; 13 bases agree with TRBD2. The CDR3 length is 17 residues. V trimming: 4 bases; J trimming: 4 bases; junction bases outside the gene matches: 8. Germline V CDR1 and CDR2: SGDLS, YYNGEE. The DNA for the CDR3 is TGTGCCAGCAGCCCAGGGACTAGCGGGACACTTTACAATGAGCAGTTCTTC. This codes for CASSPGTSGTLYNEQFF.